This T cell receptor (beta chain) was sequenced in a study of CXCR3-negative and CXCR3-positive naive CD8 T cells. Study findings and constraints: Memory CD8+ cells showed much lower diversity, while both naive subsets were comparably high.

Via 5' RACE with UMI labels, TRB cDNA libraries were prepared. TCRdb re-called the 5' RACE reads and catalogs CDR3 proteins one per entry, DNA excluded. This sample's table reports under 7,500 distinct CDR3 sequences. As regards this clonotype: Its antigen is unknown.

Sequenced material: naive CXCR3- CD8+ T cells from blood. The subset denotes: CD45RO-CCR7+CD27+CD95- naive CD8+ T cells lacking CXCR3 (TNR3-). The clonotype originates from a human donor in good health. Some clones in this sample may be carry-over from other donors' samples.

CDR3 residues: CASRDQGFFETQYF. The chain carries TRBV2 and TRBJ2-5. CDR1 SNHLY and CDR2 FYNNEI come from the germline V gene. This CDR3 is 14 amino acids long.